These 14 T cell receptor beta chains came from one sample sequenced in a study of Ad26.COV2.S vaccination and SARS-CoV-2 variants (dated by TCRdb to the early 2020s). According to the study, the label for this sample's treatment or condition signals: approximately 18 received Ad26.COV2.S at low or high dose, single or two shots; a few received placebo; per-sample allocation not given. For vaccine and placebo recipients, repertoires were sequenced using samples collected on day 63 after the first injection. The method was the immunoSEQ multiplex PCR assay. Entries here come from immuneACCESS through TCRdb and include only in-frame sequences with V and J called. Some clones fail to appear in such tables; in the studies checked, an unresolved V gene covers under half of the shortfall, and the cause of the remainder is unknown. The sample yields a few hundred thousand clones; roughly 85% were counted once. Clones ranked in the top ten supply 2.5% to 3.5% of the sample.

The sample consisted of peripheral blood, taken in a trial of Ad26.COV2.S vaccine versus placebo. Every receptor here comes from a person between 18 and 59 years old who received the Ad26.COV2.S COVID-19 vaccine or a placebo.

The V call is TRBV20-1, the J call TRBJ2-7; D remains unclear. The CDR3 is 11 residues long. Trimming took 3 bases from V and 2 from J, leaving 5 bases between them. The germline V gene encodes CDR1 DFQATT and CDR2 SNEGSKA (reference sequence). The CDR3 loop reads CSARKAYEQYF. The CDR3 DNA reads TGCAGTGCTAGGAAGGCCTACGAGCAGTACTTC.

The count of this clone is one. The rearrangement links TRBV7-2 to TRBJ1-2; D is ambiguous. Germline CDR1 reads SGHTA; CDR2 reads FQGNSA. CDR3 length: 14 residues. V shed 4 bases and J shed 8 bases, with 17 bases lying between them. CDR3 sequence (DNA): TGTGCCAGCAGCTCCGACCTTGGACCTGGGGGCTACACCTTC. It yields the protein CASSSDLGPGGYTF.

V usage is TRBV3-1 (or the pseudogene TRBV3-2) and J usage is TRBJ2-3; TRBD1 matches at 7 bases. Trimming removed 5 bases from V and 7 bases from J; junction bases left unmatched: 18. The length of the CDR3 is 17 residues. Looked up from germline, CDR1 is LGHDT and CDR2 is YNNKEL (reference sequence). The CDR3 bases are TGTGCCAGCAGCGAGCGAGCAGGGGGTTTTAGCCCCTATACGCAGTATTTT. This sequence encodes CASSERAGGFSPYTQYF.

The chain joins TRBV21-1 to TRBJ1-6; TRBD1 is taken as the D call from the table, unchecked against the DNA. TRBV21-1 counts as a pseudogene. CDR3 length: 17 residues. CDR3 in amino acids: CASSKALLWQDNSPLHF. DNA of the CDR3: TGTGCTAGCAGCAAAGCGCTTTTGTGGCAAGATAATTCACCCCTCCACTTT.

The genes are TRBV7-6 and TRBJ1-4; D gene unclear. The CDR3 runs 15 residues. Germline V gives CDR1 SGHVS, CDR2 FNYEAQ. Trimming left V 5 bases short and J 0 bases short, with 10 bases between. The CDR3 sequence is CASSLSAATNEKLFF. CDR3 sequence (DNA): TGTGCCAGCAGCCTATCGGCTGCAACTAATGAAAAACTGTTTTTT.

The chain couples TRBV4-1 to TRBJ1-3; TRBD1 is a possible D gene (6 bases). Germline CDR1 is MGHRA and CDR2 is YSYEKL. The CDR3 covers 14 residues. V was clipped by 2 bases and J by 6 bases, with 11 bases between them. For the CDR3, the DNA is TGCGCCAGCAGCCAAACCGAGGGGGAAAACACCATATATTTT. Its protein is CASSQTEGENTIYF.

The rearrangement uses TRBV11-2 and TRBJ2-3; TRBD1 is a possible D gene (6 bases). The CDR3 spans 16 residues. The V and J ends lost 4 bases and 6 bases respectively, with 20 bases between them. Germline-derived CDR1 and CDR2 are SGHAT and FQNNGV. CDR3 sequence reads: CASSSSWGLLQDTQYF. The CDR3 DNA sequence: TGTGCCAGCAGCTCATCATGGGGGCTCCTACAGGATACGCAGTATTTT.

J is TRBJ1-4 and V is TRBV29-1; D is ambiguous. The length of the CDR3 is 13 residues. V lost 4 bases, J lost 5 bases, and 11 bases lay in between. Germline V lookup: CDR1 SQVTM, CDR2 ANQGSEA. CDR3 protein: CSVVRLGNEKLFF. CDR3 nucleotide sequence: TGCAGCGTTGTTCGGCTAGGAAATGAAAAACTGTTTTTT.

V usage is TRBV7-2 and J usage is TRBJ2-7; 7 nucleotides agree with TRBD1. The CDR3 contains 15 residues. The germline V gene has CDR1 SGHTA and CDR2 FQGNSA. V lost 3 bases to trimming and J lost 2 bases; unmatched junction nucleotides: 7. CDR3 nucleotide sequence: TGTGCCAGCAGCTTCGGACAGGCCTTTACCTACGAGCAGTACTTC. Amino acid sequence: CASSFGQAFTYEQYF.

Comment on this clone: Given the absence of the conserved phenylalanine or tryptophan at the CDR3 end, a read error is likely. The DNA is omitted, as the CDR3 cannot be located on it reliably, and the CDR3 follows TCRdb's listing. The chain uses TRBV5-1 and TRBJ2-7; the D segment call TRBD2 is taken from the table without a DNA check. Germline V gene lookup returns CDR1 SGHRS and CDR2 YFSETQ. 12 amino acids form the CDR3, both terminal residues included. CDR3 in amino acids: CASSLEGSGDPN.

The genes are TRBV9 and TRBJ2-1, with 11 positions matching TRBD2. The CDR3 consists of 18 residues. CDR1 is SGDLS and CDR2 is YYNGEE in the germline V gene. V lost 0 bases to trimming and J lost 3 bases; unmatched junction nucleotides: 8. For the CDR3, the DNA is TGTGCCAGCAGCGTAGCTAGCGGGAGGCCCCTCTTCTACAATGAGCAGTTCTTC. Encoded protein: CASSVASGRPLFYNEQFF.

J is TRBJ2-5 and V is TRBV5-6, with a tentative D call TRBD1 (5 bases). This CDR3 region has 15 residues. Trimming cost V 0 bases and J 5 bases, with 14 bases left between them. The germline V gene has CDR1 SGHDT and CDR2 YYEEEE. The CDR3 bases are TGTGCCAGCAGCTTGGGGTCAGGGTATACGGAGACCCAGTACTTC. As protein: CASSLGSGYTETQYF.

Note on this clone: The final CDR3 position lacks the conserved phenylalanine or tryptophan, pointing to a likely read error. No DNA is shown, since the ends of the CDR3 on it are uncertain; the CDR3 is the one TCRdb lists. V and J are TRBV15 and TRBJ1-4. The germline gives CDR1 LNHNV, CDR2 YYDKDF (reference sequence). Inclusive of both ends, the CDR3 amounts to 9 amino acids. The CDR3 spells CATSRDAPG.

The gene calls are TRBV5-6 and TRBJ2-5; D is perhaps TRBD1 (5 bases). CDR3 length: 13 residues. Trimming stripped 0 bases from V and 5 bases from J, with 8 bases between. From germline, CDR1 is SGHDT and CDR2 YYEEEE. The CDR3 DNA follows: TGTGCCAGCAGCTTGGAGGGGTGGGAGACCCAGTACTTC. Residues: CASSLEGWETQYF. The entire variable domain, with the rest obtained from reference TRBV5-6 and TRBJ2-5, is as follows: DAGVTQSPTHLIKTRGQQVTLRCSPKSGHDTVSWYQQALGQGPQFIFQYYEEEERQRGNFPDRFSGHQFPNYSSELNVNALLLGDSALYLCASSLEGWETQYFGPGTRLLVL.